The 5 T cell receptor beta chains in this list originate from one sample, sequenced in a study of beta chain features in type 1 diabetes. Every isolated RNA sample was fully reverse transcribed, so sequencing captured expressed TCRB transcripts. The protocol was immunoSEQ multiplex PCR, while the TCRdb copy is restricted to in-frame clones and leaves out a portion. The sample shows about 410,000 clones, over 11% of them seen only once. The sample taken for sequencing was naive CD4+ T cells from blood. These receptors originate from a man aged 25 to 45 in good health.

The CDR3 bases are TGTGCCAGCATACCCTCAGGGGCAGGAATGAACACTGAAGCTTTCTTT. This translates into CASIPSGAGMNTEAFF. The J gene is TRBJ1-1, the V gene TRBV6-6, with D perhaps matching TRBD1 (6 bases). Looked up from germline, CDR1 is MNHNY and CDR2 is SVGAGI (reference sequence). Between the trimmed V and J ends, which lost 7 bases and 0 bases, there was a span of 18 bases. The CDR3 is made up of 16 amino acids.

The sample holds a few counts of this clone. The chain combines TRBV30 with TRBJ1-2; D gene uncertain. There are 12 residues in the CDR3. Trimming stripped 2 bases from V and 8 bases from J, with 12 bases between. Germline loops: CDR1 GTSNPN, CDR2 SVGIG (reference sequence). The CDR3 sequence is CAWSTGMGGYTF. CDR3 in DNA: TGTGCCTGGAGTACCGGCATGGGAGGCTACACCTTC. Complete variable domain (other parts from reference TRBV30 and TRBJ1-2): SQTIHQWPATLVQPVGSPLSLECTVEGTSNPNLYWYRQAAGRGLQLLFYSVGIGQISSEVPQNLSASRPQDRQFILSSKKLLLSDSGFYLCAWSTGMGGYTFGSGTRLTVV.

The chain links TRBV30 to TRBJ1-5; D gene unclear. The CDR3 has 14 residues. The germline CDR1 and CDR2 sequences are GTSNPN and SVGIG (reference sequence). V shed 2 bases and J shed 7 bases, with 15 bases lying between them. The CDR3 loop is CAWSTGSLTQPQHF. The CDR3 coding sequence is TGTGCCTGGAGTACGGGGAGTTTAACCCAGCCCCAGCATTTT.

The chain couples TRBV5-4 to TRBJ2-4; 11 nucleotides line up with TRBD2. Unmatched junction bases numbered 6, after V lost 4 bases and J lost 3 bases. Germline-derived CDR1 and CDR2 are SGHNT and YYREEE (reference sequence). This CDR3 is 16 amino acids long. CDR3 protein: CASSRPGLADKNIQYF. The CDR3 bases are TGTGCCAGCAGCAGGCCGGGACTAGCGGACAAAAACATTCAGTACTTC.

This clone was seen only a few times. The rearrangement uses TRBV7-2 and TRBJ2-1; TRBD2 matches 12 bases. V lost 2 bases to trimming and J lost 9 bases; unmatched junction nucleotides: 8. The CDR3 runs 16 residues. CDR1 and CDR2 from the germline V gene are SGHTA and FQGNSA. The CDR3 region has the DNA TGTGCCAGCAGCTTAACTAGCGGGGGGCCACAGGGTGAGCAGTTCTTC. It yields the protein CASSLTSGGPQGEQFF.